The clone carrying this T cell receptor beta chain has only a few counts. The antigen remains unidentified. One junction end disagrees with the germline gene, perhaps due to a read error. TCR libraries were built from about 500 ng of total RNA by linear amplification. From the reads, TCRdb called clonotypes with MiXCR, one entry per CDR3 protein. This sample has 200,000 or so distinct CDR3 sequences, with over 60% found just once. CDR1 is SGHRS and CDR2 is YFSETQ in the germline V gene. CDR3 size: 14 residues. This sample is drawn from a study of healthy donors' naive CD4 and CD8 T cells. General observations from the study: Reportedly, most V and J gene segments showed naive CD4+ versus CD8+ bias.

The chain links TRBV5-1 to TRBJ2-7; D may correspond to TRBD1 or TRBD2 (5 bases each). The sequence was obtained from a pool of human donors in good health; the sample pools cells from several healthy donors. Sequenced material: naive CD4+ and CD8+ T cells sorted from blood, pooled from several donors. The CDR3 nucleotides read TGTGCCAGCAGCTCCAGGGACCAACCCTACGAGCAGTACTTC. It specifies CASSSRDQPYEQYF.